The source of this T cell receptor beta chain is a study of blood T cell repertoires in COVID-19 (dated by TCRdb to the early 2020s). The study in broad terms: Samples from collaborators originated in the United States, Italy and Spain and spanned both the acute and convalescent phases of COVID-19. The material from the prospective study consisted of cDNA or gDNA derived from T cells, B-cell-depleted T cells, or PBMCs. Deeply sampled blood TCRbeta repertoires from subjects exposed to, actively infected with, or recovered from COVID-19 were included in the dataset. A freely available public database, intended as a resource for researchers studying the immune response to SARS-CoV-2, is where the repertoires were released. Samples were obtained from the ongoing ImmuneRACE study (first 160 participants) and from over 1,000 subjects provided by 6 global collaborators. Sample metadata almost always included a de-identified subject ID, COVID-19 status, age in years and sex. HLA class I and class II types, where available, came from metadata supplied by the sample provider rather than from assay-based typing.

General study outcomes and caveats: The quantity of clinical and demographic metadata differed by source and by participant and was supplied without curation.

One collaborating source in Seattle enrolled patients during active infection and followed them longitudinally through the course of disease. Whole blood was collected in K2EDTA tubes by collaborating institutions according to the institutions' own protocols. For TCRbeta analysis, collaborators shipped samples in one of three forms: frozen whole blood, isolated PBMCs, or DNA extracted from either of those sample types. V and J lose 1 base and 4 bases, and a span of 10 bases separates them. From the cysteine up to the phenylalanine, the CDR3 has a length of 14 residues. Only the CDR3 part of the read is kept: 42 bases, read in frame from the first base. Reading the germline V gene (reference sequence) gives CDR1 LNHDA and CDR2 SQIVND. In regard to this clone: This receptor's antigen is unknown. Base qualities are missing; no much larger clone stands one base away.

TCRbeta CDR3 regions were amplified from genomic DNA by means of the immunoSEQ Assay, a bias-controlled multiplex PCR. The source study handled its data this way. Within the assay, amplification of reference gene primers was used to estimate how many nucleated cells each sample contained. Sequence reads were collapsed and filtered to measure the absolute abundance of every unique TCRbeta CDR3 rearrangement. For each sample, productive Simpson clonality was calculated as the square root of Simpson's diversity index across productive rearrangements. Held by TCRdb, this immuneACCESS table contains in-frame sequences only and omits some clones. Under half of the omission traces to an unresolved V gene where checked; the cause of the rest is unknown. D and trimming come from the DNA, and the V and J calls and clone size come from that table. The sample table contains about 410,000 clones; only one count was recorded for about nine tenths of them. Around 1.5% of the sample lies in the top ten.

The sequence is built from TRBV19 and TRBJ2-5; the D region possibly corresponds to TRBD1 (6 bases align). The TCR comes from a woman between 40 and 55 years old with COVID-19, enrolled during active disease. The specimen was peripheral blood. The CDR3 sequence is CASSIVPGAETQYF. The DNA reads as follows: TGTGCCAGTAGTATAGTCCCAGGGGCAGAGACCCAGTACTTC.